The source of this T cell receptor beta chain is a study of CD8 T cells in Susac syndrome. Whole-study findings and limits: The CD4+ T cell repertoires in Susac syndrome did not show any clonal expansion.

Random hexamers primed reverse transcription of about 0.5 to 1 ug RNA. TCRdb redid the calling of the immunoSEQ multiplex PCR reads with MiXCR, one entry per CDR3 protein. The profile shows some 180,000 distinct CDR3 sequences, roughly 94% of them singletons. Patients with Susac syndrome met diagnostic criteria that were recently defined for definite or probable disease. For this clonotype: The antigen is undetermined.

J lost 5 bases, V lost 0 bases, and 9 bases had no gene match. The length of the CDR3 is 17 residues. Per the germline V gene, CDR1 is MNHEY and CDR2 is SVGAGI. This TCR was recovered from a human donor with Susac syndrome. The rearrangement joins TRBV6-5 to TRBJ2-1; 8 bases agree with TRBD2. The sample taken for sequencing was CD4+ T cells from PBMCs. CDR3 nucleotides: TGTGCCAGCAGTTACTCGATGGTTACGGGAGGGGACAATGAGCAGTTCTTC. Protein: CASSYSMVTGGDNEQFF.